This passage covers 32 T cell receptor beta chains from one sample sequenced in a study of low-dose radiotherapy and immunotherapy resistance in tumors. The time point is: after trial treatment. Treatment specified: LDRT plus nivolumab, ipilimumab, low-dose cyclophosphamide and aspirin (RACIN trial). First-strand cDNA used TRAV- and TRBV-specific primers, covering alpha and beta chains. The authors amplified TCRs for approximately 20 PCR cycles with a constant-region primer and a V-primer adapter. From the reads, TCRdb called clonotypes with MiXCR, one entry per CDR3 protein. The sample has some 40,000 distinct CDR3 sequences, around 20% seen once. The source material was PBMCs, sampled after low-dose radiotherapy plus immunotherapy. Receptor source: a female donor with ovarian cancer.

There are many counts of this clonotype. The rearrangement links TRBV7-2 to TRBJ1-2; a weak D match, TRBD1 (5 bases). The CDR3 spans 15 residues. Trimming cost V 1 base and J 1 base, with 10 bases left between them. Germline CDR1 and CDR2: SGHTA and FQGNSA. CDR3 sequence (DNA): TGTGCCAGCAGCTTAGGGGGGTGGCTTAACTATGGCTACACCTTC. Protein: CASSLGGWLNYGYTF.

This clonotype was recorded many times. The V call is TRBV9, the J call TRBJ2-3, with D perhaps TRBD1 or TRBD2 (5 bases each). The CDR3 consists of 15 residues. Germline values: CDR1 SGDLS, CDR2 YYNGEE. Trimming shortened V by 3 bases and J by 2 bases, and 13 bases separated the two germline ends. The CDR3 here is CASSGEGRVTDTQYF. CDR3 bases: TGTGCCAGCAGCGGAGAGGGGCGGGTCACAGATACGCAGTATTTT.

This clonotype showed up many times. CDR3 in DNA: TGTGCCAGCAGCTCAGGACGGATACTTGAAGCTTTCTTT. This codes for CASSSGRILEAFF. The chain carries TRBV7-9 and TRBJ1-1; D is undetermined. The CDR3 loop spans 13 amino acids. Deletions cut 4 bases from V and 7 bases from J, with 13 bases between. CDR1 and CDR2 from the germline V gene are SEHNR and FQNEAQ (reference sequence).

There are many counts of this clonotype. The chain joins TRBV18 to TRBJ2-7; the D is unclear. V was cut by 4 bases and J by 7 bases, with 11 bases left in between. The germline CDR1 and CDR2 sequences are KGHSH and LQKENI. CDR3 length: 12 residues. The CDR3 bases are TGTGCCAGCTCACTGGGCCGGAAAGAGCAGTACTTC. Protein product: CASSLGRKEQYF.

This clonotype rates as medium-sized. The V call is TRBV6-1, the J call TRBJ2-1, with D perhaps TRBD2 (7 bases). Deletions cut 2 bases from V and 2 bases from J, with 16 bases between. The germline gives CDR1 MNHNS, CDR2 SASEGT. This CDR3 has 17 amino acids. The DNA of the CDR3 is TGTGCCAGCAGTGAATTGGGGGGGGGGCTTCCCTACAATGAGCAGTTCTTC. It specifies CASSELGGGLPYNEQFF.

This clonotype was counted ten times or more. V usage is TRBV7-6 and J usage is TRBJ1-4, with D hard to call. This CDR3 spans 14 amino acids. In germline, CDR1 is SGHVS, CDR2 FNYEAQ. The germline V and J ends were trimmed by 6 bases and 0 bases, with 8 bases remaining between them. The CDR3 nucleotides read TGTGCCAGCAGAAGACAATCAACTAATGAAAAACTGTTTTTT. This encodes CASRRQSTNEKLFF. Full variable domain (outside the CDR3, taken from reference TRBV7-6 and TRBJ1-4): GAGVSQSPRYKVTKRGQDVALRCDPISGHVSLYWYRQALGQGPEFLTYFNYEAQQDKSGLPNDRFSAERPEGSISTLTIQRTEQRDSAMYRCASRRQSTNEKLFFGSGTQLSVL.

This clonotype was counted ten times or more. The chain joins TRBV18 to TRBJ1-1; maybe TRBD1 (6 bases). Between the trimmed V and J ends, which lost 2 bases and 3 bases, there was a span of 13 bases. Germline V gene data show CDR1 as KGHSH and CDR2 as LQKENI. CDR3 length equals 15 residues. In DNA form, the CDR3 reads TGTGCCAGCTCACCATGGGGGGGCTCGGACACTGAAGCTTTCTTT. Translated: CASSPWGGSDTEAFF.

There are many counts of this clonotype. This chain joins TRBV28 and TRBJ1-3, with TRBD1 matching 8 bases. CDR1 and CDR2 from the germline V gene are MDHEN and SYDVKM. This CDR3 is built from 14 residues. V trimming: 8 bases; J trimming: 4 bases; junction bases outside the gene matches: 7. The DNA of the CDR3 is TGTGCCAGCGGTAGCGCAGGGGGCGGAAACACCATATATTTT. It translates to CASGSAGGGNTIYF.

This clonotype was counted many times. The chain links TRBV25-1 to TRBJ1-6, with D maybe TRBD1 (6 bases). Deletions cut 4 bases from V and 4 bases from J, with 11 bases between. Germline CDR1 MGHDK, CDR2 SYGVNS. The CDR3 runs 15 residues. CDR3: CASSAGGSYNSPLHF. CDR3 nucleotide sequence: TGTGCCAGCAGTGCGGGGGGCTCTTATAATTCACCCCTCCACTTT.

The sample holds many counts of this clonotype. The genes are TRBV5-5 and TRBJ2-2; 8 bases are a match to TRBD2. Trimming cost V 2 bases and J 4 bases; bases outside gene matches: 4. This CDR3 is 15 amino acids long. Germline V gene data show CDR1 as SGHKS and CDR2 as YYEKEE (reference sequence). The CDR3: CASSLSGSFTGELFF. In nucleotides, the CDR3 is TGTGCCAGCAGCTTAAGCGGGAGTTTCACCGGGGAGCTGTTTTTT. Filled out from reference TRBV5-5 and TRBJ2-2, the complete variable domain reads DAGVTQSPTHLIKTRGQQVTLRCSPISGHKSVSWYQQVLGQGPQFIFQYYEKEERGRGNFPDRFSARQFPNYSSELNVNALLLGDSALYLCASSLSGSFTGELFFGEGSRLTVL.

In its sample, this clonotype was seen many times. The chain couples TRBV4-1 to TRBJ2-7; TRBD2 matches at 7 bases. V trimming: 7 bases; J trimming: 0 bases; junction bases outside the gene matches: 6. Looked up from germline, CDR1 is MGHRA and CDR2 is YSYEKL. CDR3 size: 14 residues. The CDR3 bases are TGCGCCAGCAACCCCAGCGGGAACTCCTACGAGCAGTACTTC. Its protein product is CASNPSGNSYEQYF.

About this clonotype itself: This sequence is one base from a far larger clone and is likely a read error. This chain joins TRBV6-8 and TRBJ1-2; possibly TRBD1 for D (5 bases). This CDR3 is built from 14 residues. The V and J ends lost 6 bases and 3 bases respectively, with 14 bases between them. Germline values: CDR1 MNHGY, CDR2 SAAAGT. CDR3: CASSPGSGYYGYTF. Written as DNA, the CDR3 is TGTGCCAGCAGCCCCGGGTCAGGGTACTATGGCTACACCTTC.

This clonotype was seen repeatedly, ten times or more. The V gene is TRBV6-6, the J gene TRBJ1-2; 9 bases align to TRBD1. CDR1 and CDR2 from the germline V gene are MNHNY and SVGAGI (reference sequence). The junction had 9 bases not matched to a gene; V was cut back by 6 bases and J by 4 bases. The CDR3 covers 15 residues. CDR3 loop: CASSPWGTGLYGYTF. The CDR3 region has the DNA TGTGCCAGCAGCCCATGGGGGACAGGGCTCTATGGCTACACCTTC.

Within the sample, this clonotype is medium-sized. The chain combines TRBV11-2 with TRBJ2-3, with D maybe TRBD1 (6 bases). This CDR3 region has 16 residues. V was clipped by 3 bases and J by 2 bases, with 15 bases between them. Germline V gives CDR1 SGHAT, CDR2 FQNNGV. The CDR3 region is CASSLGASLSTDTQYF. The CDR3 DNA reads as TGTGCCAGCAGCTTGGGGGCTAGCCTATCCACAGATACGCAGTATTTT.

This clonotype was recorded many times. The J gene is TRBJ1-5, the V gene TRBV5-1, with 7 bases identical to TRBD1. Looked up from germline, CDR1 is SGHRS and CDR2 is YFSETQ. The CDR3 covers 15 residues. V gave up 0 bases and J gave up 3 bases; unmatched junction bases: 3. Written as DNA, the CDR3 is TGCGCCAGCAGCTTGGACAGGGGAACCAATCAGCCCCAGCATTTT. Translation gives CASSLDRGTNQPQHF.

This clonotype was detected many times. Here the CDR3 DNA reads TGTGCCAGCAGCTCTCAGGTGAACAGGGAAGCTTTCTTT. The encoded protein is CASSSQVNREAFF. The genes are TRBV7-2 and TRBJ1-1; perhaps TRBD1 as D (5 bases). This CDR3 has 13 amino acids. Germline V lookup: CDR1 SGHTA, CDR2 FQGNSA. The V end lost 4 bases, the J end lost 8 bases, and 14 bases lay between the germline ends. Looking up the rest from reference TRBV7-2 and TRBJ1-1 gives the full variable domain: GAGVSQSPSNKVTEKGKDVELRCDPISGHTALYWYRQSLGQGLEFLIYFQGNSAPDKSGLPSDRFSAERTGGSVSTLTIQRTQQEDSAVYLCASSSQVNREAFFGQGTRLTVV.

This clonotype was detected only once. For the CDR3, the DNA is TGTGCCTGGACCCCCGGGACTAGCGGGACAGATACGCAGTATTTT. As protein: CAWTPGTSGTDTQYF. This chain joins TRBV30 and TRBJ2-3, with 12 bases lining up with TRBD2. Per germline, CDR1 GTSNPN and CDR2 SVGIG (reference sequence). V was clipped by 4 bases and J by 3 bases; unmatched bases: 5. CDR3 length: 15 residues.

This clonotype was observed many times. The V gene is TRBV19, the J gene TRBJ2-7; the D gene could be TRBD1 or TRBD2 (6 bases each). The germline CDR1 and CDR2 sequences are LNHDA and SQIVND (reference sequence). Deletions cut 4 bases from V and 3 bases from J, with 16 bases between. The CDR3 covers 15 residues. DNA for the CDR3: TGTGCCAGTAGTACCCGGCAGGGGAGGTTCTACGAGCAGTACTTC. Its protein is CASSTRQGRFYEQYF. The full variable domain, its missing parts supplied by reference TRBV19 and TRBJ2-7, is DGGITQSPKYLFRKEGQNVTLSCEQNLNHDAMYWYRQDPGQGLRLIYYSQIVNDFQKGDIAEGYSVSREKKESFPLTVTSAQKNPTAFYLCASSTRQGRFYEQYFGPGTRLTVT.

This clonotype was observed many times. The chain employs TRBV29-1 and TRBJ2-7; possible D gene TRBD1, 5 bases. V was shortened by 6 bases and J by 3 bases, with 12 bases between the two germline ends. Germline CDR1 and CDR2: SQVTM and ANQGSEA. The CDR3 sequence is 12 residues long. CDR3 DNA sequence: TGCAGCGTGTGGACAACGAGCTACGAGCAGTACTTC. This encodes CSVWTTSYEQYF.

To note about this clonotype: A far more abundant clone sits one base away, making this likely a read error. The DNA for the CDR3 is TGTGGCAGCAGCCCAGGGGACAGGAAGACTTACGAGCAGTACTTC. Protein sequence: CGSSPGDRKTYEQYF. The J gene is TRBJ2-7, the V gene TRBV13, with 8 bases fitting TRBD1. The germline gives CDR1 PRHDT, CDR2 FYEKMQ (reference sequence). This CDR3 contains 15 residues.

At least ten counts were recorded for this clonotype. The chain uses TRBV27 and TRBJ2-7; TRBD2 matches 9 bases. The CDR3 is 14 residues long. The J segment lost 6 bases and the V segment lost 6 bases, leaving 9 bases of the junction unmatched. Germline CDR1 reads MNHEY; CDR2 reads SMNVEV (reference sequence). CDR3 sequence: CASSQNSGSGEQYF. The DNA of the CDR3 is TGTGCCAGCAGCCAAAATAGCGGGAGCGGCGAGCAGTACTTC.

There are many counts of this clonotype. The V and J genes are TRBV20-1 and TRBJ2-1, with TRBD2 matching over 12 bases. The CDR3 spans 17 residues. The V gene end was trimmed by 1 base and the J gene end by 3 bases; junction bases not matched to a gene: 7. Germline CDR1 and CDR2: DFQATT and SNEGSKA (reference sequence). The CDR3 here is CSARVRGLAGYYNEQFF. CDR3 coding DNA: TGCAGTGCTAGAGTCCGAGGACTAGCGGGATACTACAATGAGCAGTTCTTC.

This clonotype was detected many times. The gene calls are TRBV7-9 and TRBJ2-2; perhaps TRBD1 as D (6 bases). The V gene's germline CDR1 is SEHNR and CDR2 FQNEAQ (reference sequence). The CDR3 is 16 amino acids. Trimming removed 3 bases at V and 0 bases at J, with 11 bases between. CDR3 sequence (DNA): TGTGCCAGCAGCTTGGGCAGGGGACCGAACACCGGGGAGCTGTTTTTT. Its protein is CASSLGRGPNTGELFF.

This clonotype was counted ten times or more. The chain carries TRBV7-8 and TRBJ2-7; TRBD1 agrees at 8 bases. Germline CDR1 and CDR2: SGHVS and FQNEAQ. This CDR3 comprises 17 residues. V gave up 5 bases and J gave up 4 bases; unmatched junction bases: 16. As DNA, the CDR3 is TGTGCCAGCAGCCAGGCGACAGGGGAACGGGTTGGGTACGAGCAGTACTTC. This sequence encodes CASSQATGERVGYEQYF.

V is TRBV3-1 and J is TRBJ1-5; 7 nucleotides match TRBD1. Looked up from germline, CDR1 is LGHDT and CDR2 is YNNKEL (reference sequence). V trimming: 0 bases; J trimming: 2 bases; junction bases outside the gene matches: 4. The CDR3 sequence is 16 residues long. CDR3 region: CASSQERGRGNQPQHF. In DNA form, the CDR3 reads TGTGCCAGCAGCCAAGAAAGGGGGCGAGGCAATCAGCCCCAGCATTTT.

This rearrangement joins TRBV29-1 to TRBJ2-7; D possibly corresponds to TRBD2 (6 bases). CDR1 is SQVTM, CDR2 ANQGSEA, per germline. Trimming stripped 6 bases from V and 12 bases from J, with 21 bases between. The CDR3 contains 12 residues. The chain's CDR3 is CSVRDARLDTYF. The CDR3 nucleotides are TGCAGCGTGAGGGACGCTCGACTAGACACGTACTTC.

This clonotype was recorded a few times. The chain links TRBV5-1 to TRBJ1-5; the D gene is possibly TRBD1 (5 bases). The CDR3 is 14 residues long. Looked up from germline, CDR1 is SGHRS and CDR2 is YFSETQ. V dropped 4 bases and J dropped 7 bases, with 15 bases sitting between them. The CDR3 loop reads CASSPMGGGQPQHF. In DNA, the CDR3 is TGCGCCAGCAGCCCCATGGGGGGAGGGCAGCCCCAGCATTTT.

The chain uses TRBV28 and TRBJ1-2; D gene ambiguous. Trimming pared 3 bases from V and 4 bases from J, leaving 9 bases between. CDR1 and CDR2 (germline): MDHEN, SYDVKM. This CDR3 spans 13 amino acids. The CDR3 DNA follows: TGTGCCAGCAGTTTTTCGGCAGTCTATGGCTACACCTTC. Translation: CASSFSAVYGYTF.

In this sample, this clonotype turned up many times. The V and J genes are TRBV28 and TRBJ2-5, with a tentative D call TRBD1 (6 bases). This CDR3 has 16 amino acids. CDR1 is MDHEN and CDR2 is SYDVKM in the germline V gene. V was clipped by 7 bases and J by 1 base, with 19 bases between them. The CDR3: CASTLSTGVFQETQYF. The CDR3 DNA sequence: TGTGCCAGCACCCTTTCGACAGGCGTTTTCCAAGAGACCCAGTACTTC.

This clonotype has at least ten counts. This sequence joins TRBV7-8 and TRBJ2-5; 7 bases are a match to TRBD2. The J segment lost 11 bases and the V segment lost 0 bases, leaving 12 bases of the junction unmatched. This CDR3 spans 15 amino acids. The germline gives CDR1 SGHVS, CDR2 FQNEAQ. The chain's CDR3 is CASSLAGLEMGSQYF. The DNA for the CDR3 is TGTGCCAGCAGCTTAGCCGGACTAGAAATGGGAAGTCAGTACTTC. Full variable domain (outside the CDR3, taken from reference TRBV7-8 and TRBJ2-5): GAGVSQSPRYKVAKRGQDVALRCDPISGHVSLFWYQQALGQGPEFLTYFQNEAQLDKSGLPSDRFFAERPEGSVSTLKIQRTQQEDSAVYLCASSLAGLEMGSQYFGPGTRLLVL.

This clonotype appeared many times. This chain joins TRBV2 and TRBJ2-3; 11 bases line up with TRBD2. Germline assignment: CDR1 SNHLY and CDR2 FYNNEI. CDR3 length: 16 amino acids. The J segment lost 1 base and the V segment lost 7 bases, leaving 7 bases of the junction unmatched. The DNA for the CDR3 is TGTGCCAGCACCCTACTAGCGGGGGCCGGCACAGATACGCAGTATTTT. This gives the protein CASTLLAGAGTDTQYF.

This clonotype was recorded many times. The chain carries TRBV19 and TRBJ1-3, with a tentative D call TRBD1 (6 bases). V was trimmed by 7 bases and J by 0 bases, leaving 13 bases between them. The CDR3 runs 15 residues. The germline V gene has CDR1 LNHDA and CDR2 SQIVND (reference sequence). This CDR3 reads CASNGGGRSGNTIYF. The CDR3 DNA reads as TGTGCCAGTAACGGGGGCGGCCGCTCTGGAAACACCATATATTTT.